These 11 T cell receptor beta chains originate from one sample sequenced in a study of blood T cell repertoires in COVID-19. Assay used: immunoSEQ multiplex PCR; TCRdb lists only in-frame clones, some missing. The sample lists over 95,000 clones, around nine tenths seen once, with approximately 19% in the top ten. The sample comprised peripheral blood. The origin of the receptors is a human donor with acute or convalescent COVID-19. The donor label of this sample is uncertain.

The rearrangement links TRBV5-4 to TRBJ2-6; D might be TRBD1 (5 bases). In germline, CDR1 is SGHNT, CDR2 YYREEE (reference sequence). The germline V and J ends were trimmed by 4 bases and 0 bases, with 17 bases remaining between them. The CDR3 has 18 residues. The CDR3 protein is CASSDGQRRNSGANVLTF. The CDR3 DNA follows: TGTGCCAGCAGCGACGGACAAAGACGAAACTCTGGGGCCAACGTCCTGACTTTC.

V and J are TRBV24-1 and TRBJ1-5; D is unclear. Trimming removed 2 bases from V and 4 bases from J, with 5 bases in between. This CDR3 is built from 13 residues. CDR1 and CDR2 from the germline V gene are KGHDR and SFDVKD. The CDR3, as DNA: TGTGCCACCAGTGATTGCCAGAATCAGCCCCAGCATTTT. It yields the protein CATSDCQNQPQHF.

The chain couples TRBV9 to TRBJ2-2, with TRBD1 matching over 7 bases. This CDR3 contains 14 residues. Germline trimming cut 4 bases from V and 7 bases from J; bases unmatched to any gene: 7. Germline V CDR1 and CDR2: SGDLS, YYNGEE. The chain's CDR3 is CASSLKQGIGELFF. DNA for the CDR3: TGTGCCAGCAGCCTGAAACAGGGGATCGGGGAGCTGTTTTTT.

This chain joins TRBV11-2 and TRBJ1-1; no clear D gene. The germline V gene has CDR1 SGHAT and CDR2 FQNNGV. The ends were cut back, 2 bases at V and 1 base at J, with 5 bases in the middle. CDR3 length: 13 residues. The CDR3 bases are TGTGCCAGCAGCTTAATGAGGAACACTGAAGCTTTCTTT. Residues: CASSLMRNTEAFF.

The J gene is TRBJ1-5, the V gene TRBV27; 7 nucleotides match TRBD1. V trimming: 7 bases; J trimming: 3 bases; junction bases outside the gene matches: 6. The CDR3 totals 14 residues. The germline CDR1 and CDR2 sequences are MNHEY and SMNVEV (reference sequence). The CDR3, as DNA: TGTGCCAGCAAAGGAGGGGGCTACAATCAGCCCCAGCATTTT. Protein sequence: CASKGGGYNQPQHF.

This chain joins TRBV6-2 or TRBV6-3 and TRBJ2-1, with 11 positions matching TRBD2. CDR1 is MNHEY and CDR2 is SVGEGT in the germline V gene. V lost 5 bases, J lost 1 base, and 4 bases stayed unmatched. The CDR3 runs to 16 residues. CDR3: CASSTTSGVSYNEQFF. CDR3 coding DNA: TGTGCCAGCAGTACGACTAGCGGGGTTTCCTACAATGAGCAGTTCTTC.

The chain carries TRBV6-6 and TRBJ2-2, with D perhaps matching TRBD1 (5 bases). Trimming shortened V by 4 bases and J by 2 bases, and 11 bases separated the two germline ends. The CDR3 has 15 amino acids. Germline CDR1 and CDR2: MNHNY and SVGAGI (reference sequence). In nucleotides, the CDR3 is TGTGCCAGCAGTTCTTGGCGGACAAACACCGGGGAGCTGTTTTTT. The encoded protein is CASSSWRTNTGELFF.

CDR3 coding DNA: TGTGCCAGCAGTCCGGGACAGGGCCCTTATGGCTACACCTTC. Amino acid sequence: CASSPGQGPYGYTF. The rearrangement uses TRBV28 and TRBJ1-2, with 9 positions matching TRBD1. V was clipped by 5 bases and J by 5 bases; unmatched bases: 6. Germline CDR1 is MDHEN and CDR2 is SYDVKM. This CDR3 comprises 14 residues.

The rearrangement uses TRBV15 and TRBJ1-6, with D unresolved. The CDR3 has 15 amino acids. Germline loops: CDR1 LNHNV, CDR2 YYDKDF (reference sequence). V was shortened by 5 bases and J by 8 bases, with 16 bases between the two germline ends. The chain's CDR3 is CATSFDDQRDSPLHF. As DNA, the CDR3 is TGTGCCACCAGCTTCGACGACCAGAGGGATTCACCCCTCCACTTT.

Here the CDR3 reads CASSWAGERTEAFF. DNA for the CDR3: TGTGCCAGTAGTTGGGCAGGGGAGCGCACTGAAGCTTTCTTT. The chain joins TRBV19 to TRBJ1-1, with a tentative D call TRBD1 (6 bases). Germline loops: CDR1 LNHDA, CDR2 SQIVND (reference sequence). The CDR3 is made up of 14 amino acids. V lost 5 bases, J lost 4 bases, and 14 bases lay in between.

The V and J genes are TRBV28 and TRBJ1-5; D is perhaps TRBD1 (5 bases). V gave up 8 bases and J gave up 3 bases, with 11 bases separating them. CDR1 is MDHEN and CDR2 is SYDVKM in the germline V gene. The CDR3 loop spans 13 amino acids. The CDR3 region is CASGGVDNQPQHF. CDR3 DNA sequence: TGTGCCAGCGGAGGGGTGGACAATCAGCCCCAGCATTTT.